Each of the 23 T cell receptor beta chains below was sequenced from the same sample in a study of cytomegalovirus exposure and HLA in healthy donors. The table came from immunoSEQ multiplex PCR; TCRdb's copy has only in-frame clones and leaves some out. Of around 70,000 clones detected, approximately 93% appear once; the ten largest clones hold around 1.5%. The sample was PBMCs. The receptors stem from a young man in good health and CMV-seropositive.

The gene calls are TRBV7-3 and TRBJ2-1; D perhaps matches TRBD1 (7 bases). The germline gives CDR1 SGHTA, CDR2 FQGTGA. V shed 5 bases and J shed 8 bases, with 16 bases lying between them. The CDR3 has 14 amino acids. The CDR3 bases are TGTGCCAGCAGCCCCCAGGGGGGCTGGGATGAGCAGTTCTTC. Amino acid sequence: CASSPQGGWDEQFF.

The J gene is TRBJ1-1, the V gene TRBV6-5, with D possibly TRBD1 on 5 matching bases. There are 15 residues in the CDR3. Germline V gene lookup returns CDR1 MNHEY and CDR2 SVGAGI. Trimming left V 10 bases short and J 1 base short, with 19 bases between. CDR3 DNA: TGTGCCACTCATCTTGGCGGGACTACGAACACTGAAGCTTTCTTT. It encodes CATHLGGTTNTEAFF.

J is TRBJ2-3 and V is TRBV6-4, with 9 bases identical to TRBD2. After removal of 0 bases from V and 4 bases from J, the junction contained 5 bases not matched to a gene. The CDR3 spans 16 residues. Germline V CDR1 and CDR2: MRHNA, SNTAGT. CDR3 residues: CASSDSSGSFPDTQYF. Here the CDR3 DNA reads TGTGCCAGCAGTGACTCTAGCGGGAGTTTTCCAGATACGCAGTATTTT.

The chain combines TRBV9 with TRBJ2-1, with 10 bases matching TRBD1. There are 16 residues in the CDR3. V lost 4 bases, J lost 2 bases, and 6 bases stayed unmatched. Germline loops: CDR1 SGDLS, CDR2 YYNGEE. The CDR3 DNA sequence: TGTGCCAGCAGCCCCCGAGGACAGGGGGCCTACAATGAGCAGTTCTTC. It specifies CASSPRGQGAYNEQFF.

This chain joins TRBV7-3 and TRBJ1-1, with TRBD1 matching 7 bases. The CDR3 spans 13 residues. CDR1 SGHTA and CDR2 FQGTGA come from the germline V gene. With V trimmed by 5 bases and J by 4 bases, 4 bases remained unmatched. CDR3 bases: TGTGCCAGCAGCCAGGGGGGTACCACTGAAGCTTTCTTT. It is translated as CASSQGGTTEAFF.

The CDR3 sequence: CASSPGQGPSGYTF. CDR3 in DNA: TGTGCCAGCAGCCCAGGACAGGGACCCAGTGGCTACACCTTC. J is TRBJ1-2 and V is TRBV5-6; 8 bases are a match to TRBD1. V was pared by 4 bases and J by 7 bases, with 9 bases of the junction left unmatched. The CDR3 contains 14 residues. CDR1 and CDR2 (germline): SGHDT, YYEEEE.

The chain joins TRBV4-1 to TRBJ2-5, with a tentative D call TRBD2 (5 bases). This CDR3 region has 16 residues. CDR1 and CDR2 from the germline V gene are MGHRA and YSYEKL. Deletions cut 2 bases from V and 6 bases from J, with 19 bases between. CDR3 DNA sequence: TGCGCCAGCAGCCAACCTCCAAGGACTCGAACCCAGACCCAGTACTTC. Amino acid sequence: CASSQPPRTRTQTQYF.

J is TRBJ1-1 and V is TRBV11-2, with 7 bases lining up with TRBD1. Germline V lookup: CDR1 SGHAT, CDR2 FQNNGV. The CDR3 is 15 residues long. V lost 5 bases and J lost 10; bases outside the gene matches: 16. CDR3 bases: TGTGCCAGCAGCCCTACGACAGGGACGGCTCTAGGAGCTTTCTTT. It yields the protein CASSPTTGTALGAFF.

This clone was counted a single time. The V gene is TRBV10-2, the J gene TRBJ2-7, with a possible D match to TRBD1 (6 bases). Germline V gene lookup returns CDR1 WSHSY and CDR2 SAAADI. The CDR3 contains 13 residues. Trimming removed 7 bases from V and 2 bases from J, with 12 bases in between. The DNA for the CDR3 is TGCGCCAGCAAGGACAGCAGAGCCTACGAGCAGTACTTC. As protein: CASKDSRAYEQYF.

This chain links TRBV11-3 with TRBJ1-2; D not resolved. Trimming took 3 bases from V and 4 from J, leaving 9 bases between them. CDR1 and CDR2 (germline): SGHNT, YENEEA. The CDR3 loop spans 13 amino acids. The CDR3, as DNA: TGTGCCAGCAGCTTCGGAGGCTTCTATGGCTACACCTTC. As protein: CASSFGGFYGYTF.

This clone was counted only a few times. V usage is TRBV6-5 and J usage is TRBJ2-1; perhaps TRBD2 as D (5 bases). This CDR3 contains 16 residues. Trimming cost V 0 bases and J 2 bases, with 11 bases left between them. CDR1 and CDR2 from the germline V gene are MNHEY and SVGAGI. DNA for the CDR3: TGTGCCAGCAGTTACTCACTAGGCACTCCCTACAATGAGCAGTTCTTC. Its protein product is CASSYSLGTPYNEQFF.

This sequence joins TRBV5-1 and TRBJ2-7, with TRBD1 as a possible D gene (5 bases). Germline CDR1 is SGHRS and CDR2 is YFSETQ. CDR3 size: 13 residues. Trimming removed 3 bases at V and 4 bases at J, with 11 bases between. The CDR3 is CASSSDIPYEQYF. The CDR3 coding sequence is TGCGCCAGCAGCTCGGACATACCGTACGAGCAGTACTTC.

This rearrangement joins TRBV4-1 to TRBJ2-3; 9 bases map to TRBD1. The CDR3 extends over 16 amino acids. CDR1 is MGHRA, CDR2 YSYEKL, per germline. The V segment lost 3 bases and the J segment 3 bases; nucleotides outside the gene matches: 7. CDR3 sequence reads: CASSQNRQGGTDTQYF. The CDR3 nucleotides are TGCGCCAGCAGCCAGAACCGACAGGGGGGAACAGATACGCAGTATTTT.

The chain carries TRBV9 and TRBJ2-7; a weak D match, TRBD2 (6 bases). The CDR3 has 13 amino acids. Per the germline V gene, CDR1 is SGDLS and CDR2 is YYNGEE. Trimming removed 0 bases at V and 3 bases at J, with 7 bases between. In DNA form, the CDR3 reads TGTGCCAGCAGCGTAGGACTAGACTACGAGCAGTACTTC. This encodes CASSVGLDYEQYF.

Here the CDR3 DNA reads TGTGCCAGCAGTCGGGGACTTACCAATGAGCAGTTCTTC. Protein sequence: CASSRGLTNEQFF. The rearrangement joins TRBV7-9 to TRBJ2-1, with D tentatively TRBD2 (6 bases). The CDR3 has 13 amino acids. Trimming cost V 6 bases and J 6 bases, with 12 bases left between them. Germline CDR1 and CDR2: SEHNR and FQNEAQ (reference sequence).

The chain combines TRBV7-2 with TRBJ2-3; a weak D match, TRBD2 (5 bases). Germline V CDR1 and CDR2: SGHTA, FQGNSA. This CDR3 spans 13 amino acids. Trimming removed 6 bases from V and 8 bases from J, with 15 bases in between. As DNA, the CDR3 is TGTGCCAGCAGGTATACTAGAGAGTCTACGCAGTATTTT. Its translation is CASRYTRESTQYF.

CDR3 bases: TGCGCCAGCAGCCAAGTTAAGGGGGTCGAGCAGTACTTC. Translating it yields CASSQVKGVEQYF. V is TRBV4-1 and J is TRBJ2-7, with D tentatively TRBD1 (6 bases). The CDR3 runs 13 residues. Trimming took 1 base from V and 6 from J, leaving 10 bases between them. Germline lookup yields CDR1 MGHRA and CDR2 YSYEKL.

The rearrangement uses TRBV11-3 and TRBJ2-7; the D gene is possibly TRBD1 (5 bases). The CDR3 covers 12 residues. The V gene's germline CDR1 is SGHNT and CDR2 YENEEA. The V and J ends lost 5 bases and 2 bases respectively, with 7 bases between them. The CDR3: CASSDSPYEQYF. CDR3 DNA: TGTGCCAGCAGCGACAGTCCCTACGAGCAGTACTTC.

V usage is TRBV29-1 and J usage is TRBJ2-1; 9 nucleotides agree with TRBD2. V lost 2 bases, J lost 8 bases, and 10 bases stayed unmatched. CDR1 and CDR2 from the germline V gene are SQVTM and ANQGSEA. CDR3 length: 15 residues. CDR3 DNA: TGCAGCGTTGAATCGGGCGGGAGGGCCATGGATGAGCAGTTCTTC. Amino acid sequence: CSVESGGRAMDEQFF.

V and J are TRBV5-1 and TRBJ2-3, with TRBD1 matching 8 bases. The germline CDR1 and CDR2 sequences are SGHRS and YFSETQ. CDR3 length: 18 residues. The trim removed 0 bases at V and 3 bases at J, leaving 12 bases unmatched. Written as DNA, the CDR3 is TGCGCCAGCAGCTTGGCGCCCAGGGGGCGCGGTTTTACAGATACGCAGTATTTT. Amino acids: CASSLAPRGRGFTDTQYF.

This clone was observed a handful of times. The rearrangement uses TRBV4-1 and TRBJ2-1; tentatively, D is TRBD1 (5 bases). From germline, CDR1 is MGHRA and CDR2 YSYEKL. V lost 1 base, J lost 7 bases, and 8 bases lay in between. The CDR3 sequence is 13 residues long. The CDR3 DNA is TGCGCCAGCAGCCAAGTTAGGGGAAATGAGCAGTTCTTC. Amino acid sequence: CASSQVRGNEQFF.

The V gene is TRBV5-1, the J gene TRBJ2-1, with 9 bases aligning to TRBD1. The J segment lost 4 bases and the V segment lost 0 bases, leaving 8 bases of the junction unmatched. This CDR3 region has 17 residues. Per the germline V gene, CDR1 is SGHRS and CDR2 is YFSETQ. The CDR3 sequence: CASSLEAGQGRYNEQFF. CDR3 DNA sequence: TGCGCCAGCAGCTTGGAAGCGGGACAGGGACGGTACAATGAGCAGTTCTTC.

DNA for the CDR3: TGTGCCAGCAGTTTAAGGGGCCATGGCTCACAGGTGAATGAGCAGTTCTTC. Translating gives CASSLRGHGSQVNEQFF. The chain couples TRBV28 to TRBJ2-1; D is possibly TRBD1 (5 bases). Per the germline V gene, CDR1 is MDHEN and CDR2 is SYDVKM. V lost 2 bases, J lost 7 bases, and 21 bases lay in between. The CDR3 sequence is 17 residues long.